The present T cell receptor beta chain was sequenced within a study of shared clonotypes between healthy human individuals. General study results and limits: Despite large depth, rarefaction showed incomplete sorted-subset sequencing. Represented diversity, genetic and exposure-history alike, was limited by few donors. The sharing of 4% to 5.5% of naive CD4 clonotypes was seen across a few donors.

This clone has a single count. Its target is not known. The data were produced by immunoSEQ multiplex PCR, yet TCRdb's version contains in-frame clones alone and is incomplete. In the table there are 1.4 million or so clones, around 98.5% of which are singletons. CDR1 and CDR2 from the germline V gene are MDHEN and SYDVKM. The J segment lost 7 bases and the V segment lost 6 bases, leaving 7 bases of the junction unmatched. The CDR3 covers 15 residues. This clonotype was sampled from a man aged 30 to 39 in good health. Sequences were obtained from naive CD4+ T cells sorted from blood. Noted subset: CD45RA+ positively selected. The rearrangement uses TRBV28 and TRBJ2-1, with 12 nucleotides matching TRBD2. The CDR3 sequence is CASSRLAGVTNEQFF. Written as DNA, the CDR3 is TGTGCCAGCAGCCGACTAGCGGGAGTGACTAATGAGCAGTTCTTC. Using reference TRBV28 and TRBJ2-1 for the parts outside the CDR3, the full variable domain is DVKVTQSSRYLVKRTGEKVFLECVQDMDHENMFWYRQDPGLGLRLIYFSYDVKMKEKGDIPEGYSVSREKKERFSLILESASTNQTSMYLCASSRLAGVTNEQFFGPGTRLTVL.